The 26 T cell receptor beta chains given below trace back to one sample, sequenced in a study of Graves' ophthalmopathy and Graves' hyperthyroidism. Amplification targeted the TCR beta CDR3 regions, with RNA transcripts as the source material. HTBI primers served in a first-round RT-PCR, which a second-round multiplex PCR followed. In TCRdb, the multiplex PCR reads were re-called with MiXCR into one record per CDR3 protein. The data hold around 670,000 distinct CDR3 sequences, with around 40% observed a single time. Sequencing was performed on peripheral blood. These receptors were taken from an adult man with Graves' ophthalmopathy.

This clonotype was counted between two and nine times. At one end, the junction sequence differs from germline, possibly due to a read error. The chain recombines TRBV10-3 with TRBJ1-6, with D uncertain. Germline lookup yields CDR1 ENHRY and CDR2 SYGVKD. CDR3 length: 12 residues. The CDR3 sequence: CASSTPEILLHF. In DNA form, the CDR3 reads TGTGCCAGCAGTACCCCGGAAATACTCCTCCACTTT.

Concerning this clonotype: Given a much more abundant clone one base away, this may be a read error. This chain links TRBV20-1 with TRBJ2-5; TRBD1 matches at 10 bases. Germline trimming cut 4 bases from V and 5 bases from J; bases unmatched to any gene: 4. The CDR3 has 13 amino acids. Germline CDR1 DFQATT, CDR2 SNEGSKA (reference sequence). Here the CDR3 reads CSATGTGDETQYF. The CDR3 bases are TGCAGTGCTACAGGGACAGGGGATGAGACCCAGTACTTC.

This clonotype was observed once. V usage is TRBV15 and J usage is TRBJ2-5; D is perhaps TRBD2 (6 bases). The CDR3 length is 14 residues. Germline V gene data show CDR1 as LNHNV and CDR2 as YYDKDF (reference sequence). The ends were cut back, 5 bases at V and 5 bases at J, with 15 bases in the middle. CDR3 DNA sequence: TGTGCCACCAGCGGGGGGACGGACCGGGAGACCCAGTACTTC. Translating it yields CATSGGTDRETQYF.

This clonotype was detected once. CDR3 bases: TGTGCCAGCAGCTATGGACAGGGCGGTGGGGAGACCCAGTACTTC. This encodes CASSYGQGGGETQYF. The gene calls are TRBV7-9 and TRBJ2-5; TRBD1 aligns across 8 bases. Germline loops: CDR1 SEHNR, CDR2 FQNEAQ (reference sequence). V gave up 4 bases and J gave up 5 bases; unmatched junction bases: 9. This CDR3 has 15 amino acids.

On this clonotype itself: The conserved phenylalanine or tryptophan is not found at the CDR3 terminus, so this likely reflects a read error. The rearrangement joins TRBV12-3 or TRBV12-4 to TRBJ1-4; no clear D. The CDR3 totals 13 residues. The V end lost 1 base, the J end lost 5 bases, and 5 bases lay between the germline ends. The chain's CDR3 is CASSLVPNEKLFL. Written as DNA, the CDR3 is TGTGCCAGCAGTTTAGTTCCAAATGAAAAACTGTTTCTT.

This rearrangement joins TRBV10-3 to TRBJ1-1; TRBD1 agrees at 7 bases. Germline V gives CDR1 ENHRY, CDR2 SYGVKD. The CDR3 is made up of 14 amino acids. Germline trimming cut 5 bases from V and 3 bases from J; bases unmatched to any gene: 6. CDR3 sequence (DNA): TGTGCCATCAGTTTGACAGGGTGGGACACTGAAGCTTTCTTT. Protein: CAISLTGWDTEAFF.

On this clonotype: A read error may explain this, as a much larger clone is one base away. No conserved phenylalanine or tryptophan ends this CDR3, so it is likely a read error. The rearrangement links TRBV20-1 to TRBJ2-7; 10 bases map to TRBD2. J was trimmed by 6 bases and V by 3 bases; bases with no gene match: 2. CDR3 length: 12 residues. CDR1 and CDR2 (germline): DFQATT, SNEGSKA (reference sequence). CDR3 sequence (DNA): TGCAGTGCTAGTATAGCGGGAGGCGAGCAGTACCTC. Its protein is CSASIAGGEQYL.

The sample holds many counts of this clonotype. This chain joins TRBV24-1 and TRBJ2-5; the D call may be TRBD1 or TRBD2 (5 bases each). CDR1 is KGHDR and CDR2 is SFDVKD in the germline V gene. V lost 6 bases and J lost 5, with 12 bases in between. The length of the CDR3 is 13 residues. The CDR3 region has the DNA TGTGCCACCAGTAGTTCAGGGACGGAGACCCAGTACTTC. Protein product: CATSSSGTETQYF.

This chain uses TRBV20-1 with TRBJ1-1, with D uncertain. CDR1 and CDR2 (germline): DFQATT, SNEGSKA (reference sequence). V was clipped by 4 bases and J by 1 base, with 7 bases between them. The CDR3 is 12 residues long. The CDR3 sequence: CSATRQNTEAFF. CDR3 DNA sequence: TGCAGTGCTACACGACAGAACACTGAAGCTTTCTTT.

This chain uses TRBV29-1 with TRBJ1-2; 11 bases align to TRBD1. The CDR3 spans 13 residues. Germline values: CDR1 SQVTM, CDR2 ANQGSEA. The CDR3 DNA reads TGCAGTGCTAGGGACAGGGGGGCCTATGGCTACACCTTC. Translated, it gives CSARDRGAYGYTF.

This chain links TRBV29-1 with TRBJ1-6, with no clear D. Germline values: CDR1 SQVTM, CDR2 ANQGSEA. The CDR3 length is 11 residues. The CDR3 reads CSFGMNSPLHF. CDR3 DNA sequence: TGCAGTTTTGGGATGAATTCACCCCTCCACTTT.

The chain is built from TRBV25-1 and TRBJ2-7; TRBD2 agrees at 8 bases. With V trimmed by 6 bases and J by 3 bases, 16 bases remained unmatched. CDR3 length equals 17 residues. The germline CDR1 and CDR2 sequences are MGHDK and SYGVNS. CDR3 sequence reads: CASSETGGFRGFYEQYF. DNA of the CDR3: TGTGCCAGCAGCGAAACGGGAGGGTTCAGGGGTTTCTACGAGCAGTACTTC.

The V call is TRBV25-1, the J call TRBJ2-6; D remains ambiguous. Trimming cost V 4 bases and J 2 bases, with 30 bases left between them. There are 22 residues in the CDR3. Germline assignment: CDR1 MGHDK and CDR2 SYGVNS. The CDR3 loop is CASSGQVRYLKGSAPGANVLTF. CDR3 coding DNA: TGTGCCAGCAGTGGGCAGGTTCGATACCTGAAGGGATCGGCTCCTGGGGCCAACGTCCTGACTTTC. Together with reference TRBV25-1 and TRBJ2-6, the CDR3 gives the full variable domain: EADIYQTPRYLVIGTGKKITLECSQTMGHDKMYWYQQDPGMELHLIHYSYGVNSTEKGDLSSESTVSRIRTEHFPLTLESARPSHTSQYLCASSGQVRYLKGSAPGANVLTFGAGSRLTVL.

This clonotype was seen more than once but under ten times. J is TRBJ1-5 and V is TRBV6-1; a possible D gene is TRBD1 (5 bases). Looked up from germline, CDR1 is MNHNS and CDR2 is SASEGT. V lost 1 base to trimming and J lost 5 bases, with 12 bases between them. CDR3 length: 15 residues. The chain's CDR3 is CASSEDEGAYQPQHF. The CDR3 region has the DNA TGTGCCAGCAGTGAAGATGAAGGGGCTTATCAGCCCCAGCATTTT.

In its sample, this clonotype was seen a few times. This rearrangement joins TRBV5-1 to TRBJ2-2, with 9 positions matching TRBD1. This CDR3 spans 16 amino acids. Germline V gene data show CDR1 as SGHRS and CDR2 as YFSETQ. With 1 base clipped from V and 0 bases from J, the junction kept 1 base outside the gene matches. The CDR3 region is CASSLWDRANTGELFF. CDR3 bases: TGCGCCAGCAGCTTGTGGGACAGGGCGAACACCGGGGAGCTGTTTTTT.

This chain links TRBV11-2 with TRBJ1-5; no reliable D call. V lost 5 bases, J lost 5 bases, and 7 bases lay in between. Germline-derived CDR1 and CDR2 are SGHAT and FQNNGV. The CDR3 runs to 12 residues. CDR3 region: CASSALDQPQHF. DNA for the CDR3: TGTGCCAGCAGCGCCTTGGATCAGCCCCAGCATTTT.

This sequence joins TRBV28 and TRBJ2-3; D uncertain. The germline V gene has CDR1 MDHEN and CDR2 SYDVKM. V shed 2 bases and J shed 6 bases, with 12 bases lying between them. The CDR3 spans 14 residues. As DNA, the CDR3 is TGTGCCAGCAGTTTACCCACTCCCCGGGATACGCAGTATTTT. Its protein product is CASSLPTPRDTQYF.

The chain uses TRBV20-1 and TRBJ1-3; the match to TRBD1 covers 8 bases. V was pared by 0 bases and J by 2 bases, with 6 bases of the junction left unmatched. This CDR3 contains 16 residues. The germline V gene has CDR1 DFQATT and CDR2 SNEGSKA (reference sequence). In DNA form, the CDR3 reads TGCAGTGCTAGAGACCCTATGGACAGGGCTGGAAACACCATATATTTT. Its protein is CSARDPMDRAGNTIYF.

In this sample, this clonotype turned up a few times. The chain has TRBV2 and TRBJ2-3, with TRBD1 as a possible D gene (6 bases). V was shortened by 5 bases and J by 2 bases, with 8 bases between the two germline ends. This CDR3 has 13 amino acids. CDR1 SNHLY and CDR2 FYNNEI come from the germline V gene. CDR3 in DNA: TGTGCCAGCAGTCGGGACATCACAGATACGCAGTATTTT. Protein: CASSRDITDTQYF.

J is TRBJ1-1 and V is TRBV29-1; D possibly corresponds to TRBD1 (5 bases). Germline V gives CDR1 SQVTM, CDR2 ANQGSEA. V dropped 4 bases and J dropped 5 bases, with 23 bases sitting between them. The CDR3 is 16 residues long. CDR3 in DNA: TGCAGCGTTGGTGGCAGCCTTAGCGGGGGAGGAACTGAAGCTTTCTTT. Its protein is CSVGGSLSGGGTEAFF.

CDR3 nucleotides: TGTGCCAGCCCGAGTGTCAACGAGCAGTACTTC. It translates to CASPSVNEQYF. J is TRBJ2-7 and V is TRBV12-3 or TRBV12-4; D remains ambiguous. V was clipped by 8 bases and J by 5 bases, with 10 bases between them. CDR3 size: 11 residues.

The chain uses TRBV7-2 and TRBJ1-5, with 7 nucleotides matching TRBD1. The germline CDR1 and CDR2 sequences are SGHTA and FQGNSA. Losses at the gene ends were 1 base for V and 6 bases for J; bases not matched to a gene: 12. This CDR3 comprises 17 residues. The CDR3 protein is CASSLVGSGGGSQPQHF. The CDR3 DNA follows: TGTGCCAGCAGCTTAGTAGGTTCAGGGGGGGGAAGTCAGCCCCAGCATTTT.

The genes are TRBV5-1 and TRBJ1-1; no clear D. The V gene lost 10 bases and the J gene lost 3 bases, with 22 bases spanning the gap. The germline V gene has CDR1 SGHRS and CDR2 YFSETQ. The CDR3 sequence is 15 residues long. The CDR3 DNA reads TGCGCCTGTACGACAAGCGGATCGTGGGACACTGAAGCTTTCTTT. Its translation: CACTTSGSWDTEAFF.

A remark on this clonotype: This CDR3 fails to terminate in the conserved phenylalanine or tryptophan, so it likely reflects a read error. The DNA is omitted, as the CDR3 cannot be located on it reliably, and the CDR3 follows TCRdb's listing. CDR3 in amino acids: CSASSLAGG. V is TRBV20-1 and J is TRBJ1-6. The CDR3 length equals 9 residues, ends included. CDR1 is DFQATT, CDR2 SNEGSKA, per germline (reference sequence).

As regards this clonotype: A read error may account for a junction end that differs from germline. V is TRBV7-9 and J is TRBJ2-7; no firm D call. CDR1 and CDR2 from the germline V gene are SEHNR and FQNEAQ (reference sequence). The CDR3 is 15 amino acids. The CDR3 DNA follows: TGTGCCAGCAGCTTAGCGCATCTCCCCGCCTACAAGCAGTACTTC. The encoded protein is CASSLAHLPAYKQYF.

A word on this clonotype: An end of the junction differs from the germline gene, which may be a read error. The chain combines TRBV10-2 with TRBJ2-7; no definite D call. This CDR3 region has 14 residues. Germline V CDR1 and CDR2: WSHSY, SAAADI. For the CDR3, the DNA is TGTGCCAGCAGTGTAAAACCCCCCCCCTACGAGCAGTACTTC. Translation gives CASSVKPPPYEQYF.